The rows below give T cell receptor beta chains drawn from one sample of a study of CD8 T cells in ankylosing spondylitis. MiXCR was run by TCRdb on the 5' RACE reads, yielding one entry per CDR3 protein. This sample yields a few hundred thousand distinct CDR3 sequences, of which about 22% are seen a single time; about a sixth belongs to the top ten. Material for sequencing was blood, either unsorted or a sorted T cell fraction (not recorded which). The receptors here all came from a male donor with ankylosing spondylitis. The CDR3 runs from the conserved cysteine through the conserved F or W. Fields, in order: D gene, clone size, J gene, V gene, CDR3 DNA, CDR3 protein. D genes are given only for firm matches. Not every row has a clone size; where given, it reads once, few, many or a size class.

>-|few|TRBJ2-3|TRBV20-1
TGCAGTGCTAGAGATCTGGCTAGCTGGCCAGATACGCAGTATTTT
CSARDLASWPDTQYF
>-|few|TRBJ2-2|TRBV18
TGTGCCAGCTCACCCCCCGGTAGCGGAACGAACACCGGGGAGCTGTTTTTT
CASSPPGSGTNTGELFF
>TRBD1|many|TRBJ1-2|TRBV5-1
TGCGCCAGCAGCTTGTATTCAGGGGGCAACTATGGCTACACCTTC
CASSLYSGGNYGYTF
>-|few|TRBJ2-7|TRBV5-1
TGCGCCAGCAGCTGGGATGGTGCGCGGTACTACGAGCAGTACTTC
CASSWDGARYYEQYF
>-|-|TRBJ2-1|TRBV5-1
TGCGCCAGCAGCGTACCCCTTGGCAACAATGAGCAGTTCTTC
CASSVPLGNNEQFF
>TRBD1|few|TRBJ2-7|TRBV9
TGTGCCAGCAGCGCGACCTCAGGGGGCGCTGATTACGAGCAGTACTTC
CASSATSGGADYEQYF
>TRBD1|-|TRBJ2-1|TRBV20-1
TGCAGTGCTAGTTCTCGAGCGGGACAGGGAACGAATGAGCAGTTCTTC
CSASSRAGQGTNEQFF
>TRBD2|-|TRBJ2-2|TRBV7-3
TGTGCCAGCAGCTTCGAAGGACTAGCCGTCACCGGGGAGCTGTTTTTT
CASSFEGLAVTGELFF
>-|-|TRBJ2-6|TRBV11-2
TGTGCCAGCAGCCGACATATGTGGAGCTCTGGGGCCAACGTCCTGACTTTC
CASSRHMWSSGANVLTF
>-|few|TRBJ1-1|TRBV6-1
TGTGCCAGCAGCCTTCGGGGGCGCGGCACTGAAGCTTTCTTT
CASSLRGRGTEAFF
>-|-|TRBJ2-7|TRBV5-5
TGTGCCAGCAGCTTGCGGTACACCTCCTACGAGCAGTACTTC
CASSLRYTSYEQYF
>TRBD2|many|TRBJ2-3|TRBV5-1
TGCGCCAGCAGCTTGGAAGGGACTAGCGGCCCTCTGGATACGCAGTATTTT
CASSLEGTSGPLDTQYF
>TRBD1|-|TRBJ2-3|TRBV11-2
TGTGCCAGCAGCTTAGTAACAGGGGGAAGCCCAGATACGCAGTATTTT
CASSLVTGGSPDTQYF
>TRBD1|-|TRBJ2-5|TRBV7-2
TGTGCCAGCAGCTCCCAGGGACAGGGGGGAGAGACCCAGTACTTC
CASSSQGQGGETQYF
>TRBD1|many|TRBJ2-5|TRBV4-1
TGCGCCAGCAGCCAAGAGCAGGGGGCGATTGGGGTGACCCAGTACTTC
CASSQEQGAIGVTQYF
>-|many|TRBJ2-2|TRBV7-2
TGTGCCAGCAGCTTACCAGAGAACACCGGGGAGCTGTTTTTT
CASSLPENTGELFF
>TRBD2|many|TRBJ2-1|TRBV20-1
TGCAGTGCTGGATCGACTAGCGGAAACAATGAGCAGTTCTTC
CSAGSTSGNNEQFF
>TRBD1|-|TRBJ2-1|TRBV29-1
TGCAGCGTTCGGGACAGGGGGTTTGAGCAGTTCTTC
CSVRDRGFEQFF
>-|-|TRBJ2-2|TRBV12-5
TGTGCTAGCTCCCGGGAATCGAACACCGGGGAGCTGTTTTTT
CASSRESNTGELFF
>TRBD2|-|TRBJ2-3|TRBV30
TGTGCCTGGAATCTAGGGACTAGCGGAAGGCCTAGCACAGATACGCAGTATTTT
CAWNLGTSGRPSTDTQYF
>-|-|TRBJ2-1|TRBV5-1
TGCGCCAGCAGCTTAGTGGGGACCGCCTCCTACAATGAGCAGTTCTTC
CASSLVGTASYNEQFF
>-|few|TRBJ2-1|TRBV5-1
TGCGCCAGCAGCTTGGCCTTTGGAAGCGAAAATGAGCAGTTCTTC
CASSLAFGSENEQFF
>-|-|TRBJ2-2|TRBV15
TGTGCCACCAGCAACGGGCCGCTGTACCCCACCGGGGAGCTGTTTTTT
CATSNGPLYPTGELFF
>-|few|TRBJ2-1|TRBV29-1
TGCAGCGTTGAAACAGCACAAGAGCAGTTCTTC
CSVETAQEQFF
>-|few|TRBJ1-5|TRBV19
TGTGCCAGTAGTATATTAGGGGTTTCGAGCAATCAGCCCCAGCATTTT
CASSILGVSSNQPQHF
>-|-|TRBJ2-7|TRBV28
TGTGCCAGCAGTTTATTTGGTGGGGGCCTCTCCTACGAGCAGTACTTC
CASSLFGGGLSYEQYF
>-|many|TRBJ2-2|TRBV7-3
TGTGCCAGCAGCGGCAGGGACGGCACCGGGGAGCTGTTTTTT
CASSGRDGTGELFF
>TRBD1|few|TRBJ2-1|TRBV4-3
TGCGCCAGCAGCCAAGATCTGACAGGGCAGCAGTTCTTC
CASSQDLTGQQFF
>-|few|TRBJ1-6|TRBV3-1
TGTGCCAGCAGCCAAGACACCCTTGGGGGTTCACCCCTCCACTTT
CASSQDTLGGSPLHF
>-|many|TRBJ1-2|TRBV27
TGTGCCAGCAGTTTACTAAAGGACAGTCTTGGCTACACCTTC
CASSLLKDSLGYTF
>-|-|TRBJ1-3|TRBV7-9
TGTGCCAGCAGACTAACAGGGCTAACTGGAAACACCATATATTTT
CASRLTGLTGNTIYF
>-|-|TRBJ1-2|TRBV6-4
TGTGCCAGCAGTGACTCGCCCCTGGGCAGTGGCTACACCTTC
CASSDSPLGSGYTF
>TRBD1|many|TRBJ2-5|TRBV12-3/TRBV12-4
TGTGCCAGCACCTGGGGGACAGGGCAAGAGACCCAGTACTTC
CASTWGTGQETQYF
>-|-|TRBJ2-2|TRBV12-3/TRBV12-4
TGTGCCAGCAGTTCCTGGCGGGGAACGAACACCGGGGAGCTGTTTTTT
CASSSWRGTNTGELFF
>TRBD1|-|TRBJ2-7|TRBV24-1
TGTGCCACCAGTGACGACAGGGAGAAGAACGAGCAGTACTTC
CATSDDREKNEQYF
>-|few|TRBJ2-5|TRBV28
TGTGCCAGCAACCGGGAGAGCCTGAAAGAGACCCAGTACTTC
CASNRESLKETQYF
>-|-|TRBJ2-5|TRBV19
TGTGCCAGTGCCCACAGGGAAGAGACCCAGTACTTC
CASAHREETQYF
>-|-|TRBJ2-3|TRBV7-9
TGTGCCAGCAGCCCCAGGGGGCGGGAGGTTATAACAGATACGCAGTATTTT
CASSPRGREVITDTQYF
>-|few|TRBJ1-2|TRBV7-2
TGTGCCAGCAGCTTTTCCAGGGATTCTGAGGGCTACACCTTC
CASSFSRDSEGYTF
>-|-|TRBJ1-5|TRBV28
TGTGCCAGCGGGAACCGAGGGGGGGCATCTCAGCCCCAGCATTTT
CASGNRGGASQPQHF
>-|-|TRBJ1-1|TRBV2
TGTGCCAGCAGGCGGACAGCCCTGAACACTGAAGCTTTCTTT
CASRRTALNTEAFF
>-|many|TRBJ1-6|TRBV12-3/TRBV12-4
TGTGCCAGCAGCCCCCATGGAGGGGAAAGGAGTTCACCCCTCCACTTT
CASSPHGGERSSPLHF
>-|-|TRBJ1-5|TRBV3-1
TGTGCCAGCAGCCAAGGGGCCCCCGCGGGTCAGCCCCAGCATTTT
CASSQGAPAGQPQHF